These T cell receptor beta chains were read from a single sample in a study of shared clonotypes between healthy human individuals. TCRdb's table, derived via immunoSEQ multiplex PCR, lists solely in-frame clones and lacks some. This sample has approximately 2,000,000 clones; roughly 90% occur once, and the top ten carry 0.37%. Sequenced material: naive CD4+ T cells from PBMCs. All receptors come from a man aged 18 to 30 in good health. Some clones in this sample may be carry-over from other donors' samples. Both conserved end residues are part of each CDR3. Fields, in order: V gene, J gene, D gene, clone size, CDR3 protein, CDR3 DNA. The D gene is left open where the match is weak. Clone size is not always given. Where it is, it says once, few, many or a class for expanded clones.

>TRBV28|TRBJ2-2|TRBD2|-
CASSLVGGSGELFF
TGTGCCAGCAGTTTAGTAGGCGGGAGCGGGGAGCTGTTTTTT
>TRBV27|TRBJ1-2|TRBD1|few
CASGDRRRGYTF
TGTGCCAGCGGGGACAGGCGTCGGGGCTACACCTTC
>TRBV6-4|TRBJ2-2|TRBD2|-
CASRLAGSTGELFF
TGTGCCAGCCGACTAGCGGGGAGCACCGGGGAGCTGTTTTTT
>TRBV7-2|TRBJ1-1|-|-
CASTVQANTEAFF
TGTGCCAGCACCGTACAGGCGAACACTGAAGCTTTCTTT
>TRBV6-5|TRBJ2-3|-|-
CASSYRRGGDTQYF
TGTGCCAGCAGTTACCGCAGGGGTGGAGATACGCAGTATTTT
>TRBV5-1|TRBJ2-7|TRBD1|-
CASSLFGTGGLRYF
TGCGCCAGCAGCTTGTTTGGGACAGGGGGCTTACGGTACTTC
>TRBV30|TRBJ2-7|TRBD1|-
CAWDQDRDYEQYF
TGTGCCTGGGACCAGGACAGGGACTACGAGCAGTACTTC
>TRBV6-6|TRBJ2-2|-|-
CASSYGCTGELFF
TGTGCCAGCAGTTACGGTTGTACCGGGGAGCTGTTTTTT
>TRBV11-1|TRBJ1-2|-|-
CASSLGGIYGYTF
TGTGCCAGCAGCTTAGGAGGCATCTATGGCTACACCTTC
>TRBV7-3|TRBJ2-7|-|-
CASIKHGVLGYEQYF
TGTGCCAGCATCAAACATGGGGTCCTGGGGTACGAGCAGTACTTC
>TRBV11-2|TRBJ1-1|-|-
CASLREAGGTEAFF
TGTGCCAGCTTACGGGAGGCGGGGGGCACTGAAGCTTTCTTT
>TRBV19|TRBJ2-7|-|once
CASSFQVGEQYF
TGTGCCAGTAGTTTCCAAGTGGGCGAGCAGTACTTC
>TRBV11-2|TRBJ2-7|-|-
CASSERREQYF
TGTGCCAGCAGTGAAAGGAGGGAGCAGTACTTC
>TRBV4-2|TRBJ2-2|-|few
CASTPGGLTTGELFF
TGTGCCAGCACCCCTGGGGGTCTTACCACCGGGGAGCTGTTTTTT
>TRBV5-1|TRBJ1-2|TRBD1|-
CASSFHGQGDYGYTF
TGCGCCAGCAGCTTCCACGGACAGGGAGACTATGGCTACACCTTC
>TRBV7-2|TRBJ2-5|-|-
CASSPQGGETQYF
TGTGCCAGCAGCCCCCAAGGGGGGGAGACCCAGTACTTC
>TRBV7-2|TRBJ2-2|-|-
CASSPTGSNTGELFF
TGTGCCAGCAGCCCAACGGGGTCGAACACCGGGGAGCTGTTTTTT
>TRBV30|TRBJ1-2|TRBD1|-
CATGQPYGYTF
TGTGCCACGGGACAGCCCTATGGCTACACCTTC
>TRBV4-3|TRBJ2-5|-|-
CASSQTPWETQYF
TGCGCCAGCAGCCAAACCCCTTGGGAGACCCAGTACTTC
>TRBV4-3|TRBJ2-7|TRBD2|-
CASSQVGQTGTSGRARNEQYF
TGCGCCAGCAGCCAAGTTGGGCAGACCGGGACTAGCGGGAGGGCTCGAAACGAGCAGTACTTC
>TRBV7-9|TRBJ1-1|TRBD1|-
CASQGTGGLAFF
TGTGCCAGCCAAGGCACAGGGGGCTTGGCTTTCTTT
>TRBV2|TRBJ2-7|TRBD2|-
CASSALSGGSFEQYF
TGTGCCAGCAGTGCCCTCTCGGGAGGGTCTTTCGAGCAGTACTTC
>TRBV2|TRBJ2-5|TRBD1|-
CASRDRAQETQYF
TGTGCCTCCCGGGACAGGGCACAAGAGACCCAGTACTTC
>TRBV19|TRBJ1-3|-|-
CASSIGGSRGKSDGNTIYF
TGTGCCAGTAGTATAGGCGGGAGTAGGGGGAAGAGCGACGGAAACACCATATATTTT
>TRBV5-1|TRBJ2-1|-|-
CASSLEGGIWNEQFF
TGCGCCAGCAGCTTGGAAGGCGGGATCTGGAATGAGCAGTTCTTC
>TRBV6-5|TRBJ1-5|-|-
CASGVGNKQPQHF
TGTGCCAGCGGGGTGGGGAACAAGCAGCCCCAGCATTTT
>TRBV2|TRBJ1-2|-|-
CASSRDRPNYGYTF
TGTGCCAGCAGTCGCGACCGACCTAACTATGGCTACACCTTC
>TRBV9|TRBJ1-1|TRBD1|few
CASSTGQGRTEAFF
TGTGCCAGCAGCACCGGACAGGGAAGGACTGAAGCTTTCTTT
>TRBV7-2|TRBJ2-3|-|once
CASSPKSAGTDTQYF
TGTGCCAGCAGCCCCAAGTCCGCCGGGACAGATACGCAGTATTTT
>TRBV29-1|TRBJ2-5|-|-
CSAHPGIGETQYF
TGCAGCGCCCACCCAGGGATAGGGGAGACCCAGTACTTC
>TRBV11-3|TRBJ2-1|-|-
CASSPNSVRGNEQFF
TGTGCCAGCAGCCCAAATTCGGTCCGCGGTAATGAGCAGTTCTTC
>TRBV15|TRBJ2-7|TRBD2|-
CATSRASTSEKYF
TGTGCCACCAGCAGGGCTTCTACTAGCGAAAAGTACTTC
>TRBV9|TRBJ1-1|-|-
CASSERGVIGDTEAFF
TGTGCCAGCAGCGAGAGGGGGGTTATTGGGGACACTGAAGCTTTCTTT
>TRBV7-3|TRBJ2-5|-|-
CASSLTPIVQETQYF
TGTGCCAGCAGCTTAACCCCCATTGTTCAAGAGACCCAGTACTTC
>TRBV6-6|TRBJ2-3|-|-
CASSTGRSDTQYF
TGTGCCAGCAGTACGGGACGCTCAGATACGCAGTATTTT
>TRBV28|TRBJ2-1|TRBD2|-
CASSLPSGLAGTRGWAEQFF
TGTGCCAGCAGTTTGCCCTCGGGACTAGCGGGAACTCGAGGGTGGGCTGAGCAGTTCTTC
>TRBV25-1|TRBJ1-5|TRBD1|-
CASSGRDRGFQPQHF
TGTGCCAGCAGTGGCCGGGACAGGGGATTTCAGCCCCAGCATTTT
>TRBV7-8|TRBJ2-5|-|-
CASSHTFMEVVQETQYF
TGTGCCAGCAGCCATACTTTTATGGAGGTGGTCCAAGAGACCCAGTACTTC
>TRBV6-4|TRBJ2-3|-|-
CASSDSLRGTDTQYF
TGTGCCAGCAGTGACTCCTTGAGAGGCACAGATACGCAGTATTTT
>TRBV7-9|TRBJ2-7|TRBD2|-
CASRPRTSGRGEQYF
TGTGCCAGCCGTCCGCGGACTAGCGGGCGGGGGGAGCAGTACTTC
>TRBV5-1|TRBJ2-7|-|once
CASSLGQTFYEQYF
TGCGCCAGCAGCTTAGGACAGACTTTCTACGAGCAGTACTTC
>TRBV9|TRBJ2-1|-|-
CASSVGSRWGYNEQFF
TGTGCCAGCAGCGTAGGTAGCAGGTGGGGCTACAATGAGCAGTTCTTC
>TRBV28|TRBJ2-2|-|-
CASRLGGGTGELFF
TGTGCCAGCCGGTTAGGGGGAGGGACCGGGGAGCTGTTTTTT
>TRBV4-1|TRBJ1-2|-|-
CASSPPGGDNYGYTF
TGCGCCAGCAGCCCCCCGGGGGGCGATAACTATGGCTACACCTTC
>TRBV18|TRBJ1-2|TRBD1|-
CASSPTDRAYTF
TGTGCCAGCTCACCAACGGACAGGGCTTACACCTTC
>TRBV7-9|TRBJ2-1|-|-
CASSSTAHNEQFF
TGTGCCAGCAGCTCGACAGCTCACAATGAGCAGTTCTTC
>TRBV4-1|TRBJ1-6|-|once
CASSLGTSSPLHF
TGCGCCAGCAGCCTCGGGACAAGTTCACCCCTCCACTTT
>TRBV7-9|TRBJ2-5|-|-
CASSLDRGAGRETQYF
TGTGCCAGCAGCTTAGATCGTGGGGCAGGGCGAGAGACCCAGTACTTC
>TRBV15|TRBJ2-5|-|-
CATSRDVGIQYF
TGTGCCACCAGCAGAGACGTGGGTATACAGTACTTC
>TRBV29-1|TRBJ2-1|-|-
CSVEGMSGSYNEQFF
TGCAGCGTTGAAGGTATGAGCGGTTCCTACAATGAGCAGTTCTTC
>TRBV5-1|TRBJ1-1|-|-
CASSFAGVTEAFF
TGCGCCAGCAGCTTCGCAGGGGTTACTGAAGCTTTCTTT